This T cell receptor (beta chain) was identified during a study of human T cells and chemical hapten exposure. In the study overall: Across samples, TCR yields varied, mostly owing to small differences in pooled library volumes.

TCRdb processed the RACE reads anew with MiXCR; each CDR3 protein has one entry. The table has roughly 380,000 distinct CDR3 sequences, 6% to 7% seen once. This clonotype was recorded a few times. Its antigen is undetermined. The time point was: patch test 2, 6 weeks after DPC sensitization. Treatment here: therapeutic diphenylcyclopropenone sensitization with weekly scalp DPC. Sequencing started from total RNA isolated from unfractionated whole blood. Between the trimmed V and J ends, which lost 0 bases and 7 bases, there was a span of 16 bases. CDR1 LGHNA and CDR2 YSLEER come from the germline V gene. This CDR3 has 16 amino acids. General study points: Alopecia affected the donors, so their immune response may differ from healthy people's.

The receptor was isolated from a woman between 18 and 29 years old with alopecia areata. Some clones in this sample may be carry-over from other donors' samples. The source was whole blood, collected in connection with sensitization to the hapten diphenylcyclopropenone (DPC). This chain uses TRBV4-3 with TRBJ2-1; D is undetermined. The CDR3 DNA sequence: TGCGCCAGCAGCCAAGATCGGGCGGTTCTGGGAAATGAGCAGTTCTTC. It encodes CASSQDRAVLGNEQFF.